The 13 T cell receptor beta chains listed next were all sequenced from one sample in a study of early T cells in non-severe SARS-CoV-2 infection. Each CDR3 protein is one row after TCRdb ran MiXCR on the 5' RACE reads. Of about 81,000 distinct CDR3 sequences listed, more than 13% are singletons. Sequences were obtained from whole blood. These TCRs come from an adult who was a healthcare worker with PCR-confirmed SARS-CoV-2 infection or an uninfected control (not recorded which).

The genes are TRBV14 and TRBJ1-4; 10 bases fit TRBD1. The ends lost 4 bases at V and 5 bases at J; junction bases unmatched: 4. The CDR3 totals 15 residues. Germline CDR1 reads SGHDN; CDR2 reads FVKESK. CDR3 loop: CASSPWTGGNEKLFF. CDR3 bases: TGTGCCAGCAGCCCCTGGACAGGGGGAAATGAAAAACTGTTTTTT.

This clonotype showed up just a few times. The chain uses TRBV28 and TRBJ2-7; D ambiguous. Deletions cut 6 bases from V and 4 bases from J, with 10 bases between. CDR3 size: 12 residues. Per the germline V gene, CDR1 is MDHEN and CDR2 is SYDVKM. The CDR3 region has the DNA TGTGCCAGCAGCTTCGACACGTACGAGCAGTACTTC. Its translation is CASSFDTYEQYF.

The genes are TRBV20-1 and TRBJ2-3; D is undetermined. This CDR3 spans 11 amino acids. Trimming left V 2 bases short and J 1 base short, with 1 base between. Germline CDR1 DFQATT, CDR2 SNEGSKA (reference sequence). CDR3 loop: CSARRTDTQYF. Written as DNA, the CDR3 is TGCAGTGCTAGACGCACAGATACGCAGTATTTT.

This clonotype was counted between two and nine times. The chain carries TRBV11-2 and TRBJ2-1, with TRBD2 as a possible D gene (7 bases). From germline, CDR1 is SGHAT and CDR2 FQNNGV. CDR3 length: 15 residues. V was trimmed by 4 bases and J by 0 bases, leaving 10 bases between them. The CDR3 spells CASSSGGSSYNEQFF. CDR3 in DNA: TGTGCCAGCAGCTCGGGGGGCAGCTCCTACAATGAGCAGTTCTTC.

This clonotype has more than one count but fewer than ten. The chain employs TRBV5-4 and TRBJ1-1, with 8 nucleotides matching TRBD1. The ends lost 4 bases at V and 5 bases at J; junction bases unmatched: 7. The CDR3 loop spans 14 amino acids. Germline CDR1 SGHNT, CDR2 YYREEE (reference sequence). As DNA, the CDR3 is TGTGCCAGCAGCCTTGGACAGGGTCGGACTGAAGCTTTCTTT. The encoded protein is CASSLGQGRTEAFF. Supplemented by reference TRBV5-4 and TRBJ1-1, the full variable domain reads ETGVTQSPTHLIKTRGQQVTLRCSSQSGHNTVSWYQQALGQGPQFIFQYYREEENGRGNFPPRFSGLQFPNYSSELNVNALELDDSALYLCASSLGQGRTEAFFGQGTRLTVV.

The chain is built from TRBV28 and TRBJ2-1, with 8 bases fitting TRBD1. Trimming cost V 10 bases and J 4 bases; bases outside gene matches: 9. The CDR3 length is 14 residues. In germline, CDR1 is MDHEN, CDR2 SYDVKM. CDR3 amino acids: CATSGGAQYNEQFF. The CDR3, as DNA: TGTGCCACCTCAGGGGGCGCGCAGTACAATGAGCAGTTCTTC.

Concerning this clonotype: The junction does not match germline at one end; this may be a read error. J is TRBJ2-1 and V is TRBV5-4; no firm D call. CDR3 size: 11 residues. The V gene's germline CDR1 is SGHNT and CDR2 YYREEE (reference sequence). The CDR3 nucleotides read TGTGCCAGCAGCTCCGTCCCTCGGTTGGTCTTC. Translating it yields CASSSVPRLVF.

This clonotype appeared a few times. V and J are TRBV18 and TRBJ1-1; 12 bases line up with TRBD1. This CDR3 is built from 16 residues. After removal of 3 bases from V and 4 bases from J, the junction contained 6 bases not matched to a gene. Germline V gene data show CDR1 as KGHSH and CDR2 as LQKENI. The CDR3 reads CASSPGQGALGTEAFF. CDR3 coding DNA: TGTGCCAGCTCACCGGGACAGGGGGCTCTGGGCACTGAAGCTTTCTTT.

This clonotype occurred many times. The chain's CDR3 is CASRRTGRSTGELFF. CDR3 bases: TGTGCCAGCAGACGGACGGGGCGCAGCACCGGGGAGCTGTTTTTT. This sequence joins TRBV11-2 and TRBJ2-2, with D perhaps assigned TRBD1 or TRBD2 (5 bases each). The CDR3 spans 15 residues. V was clipped by 6 bases and J by 4 bases, with 15 bases between them. Germline-derived CDR1 and CDR2 are SGHAT and FQNNGV.

The chain uses TRBV12-3 or TRBV12-4 and TRBJ1-6; no firm D call. V lost 0 bases, J lost 5 bases, and 8 bases lay in between. The CDR3 consists of 15 residues. CDR3 loop: CASSLAYRDNSPLHF. The CDR3 DNA follows: TGTGCCAGCAGTTTAGCGTACAGAGATAATTCACCCCTCCACTTT.

In its sample, this clonotype was seen a few times. The chain links TRBV20-1 to TRBJ1-5, with 7 bases matching TRBD1. Trimming cost V 0 bases and J 3 bases; bases outside gene matches: 8. The CDR3 has 16 amino acids. Looked up from germline, CDR1 is DFQATT and CDR2 is SNEGSKA (reference sequence). The CDR3 loop is CSARDRATGLNQPQHF. CDR3 sequence (DNA): TGCAGTGCTAGAGATCGAGCGACAGGGCTCAATCAGCCCCAGCATTTT.

This clonotype showed up just a few times. This chain connects TRBV21-1 to TRBJ1-5; TRBD1, the table's D call, was not compared with the DNA. TRBV21-1 represents a pseudogene. The CDR3 totals 12 residues. CDR3 bases: TGTGCCAGCAAACAGGACCGAAAGGCCCAGCATTTT. Its protein is CASKQDRKAQHF.

This clonotype was picked up a small number of times. This rearrangement joins TRBV27 to TRBJ1-5, with TRBD1 as a possible D gene (5 bases). The CDR3 length is 14 residues. Germline V lookup: CDR1 MNHEY, CDR2 SMNVEV (reference sequence). Trimming took 5 bases from V and 6 from J, leaving 14 bases between them. The CDR3 DNA sequence: TGTGCCAGCAGTACGGACAAGGGGAGTCAGCCCCAGCATTTT. Translated: CASSTDKGSQPQHF.